This T cell receptor (beta chain) was obtained from a study of high-grade serous ovarian cancer treatment subgroups. Study-wide results and caveats: TCR clonal relatedness correlated positively with neoantigen level. Tumors within one patient showed repertoire similarity of roughly 0.1 to 0.8. Without spatial data, bulk sequencing limits insight into HGSC tumor diversity. Repertoire analysis covered CDR3 alone, not CDR1 or CDR2.

The tumor samples were collected prior to definitive surgery or chemotherapy. About this clone: Its antigen remains unidentified.

Sequenced by immunoSEQ multiplex PCR; TCRdb stores in-frame clones only, minus some. The sample yields about 11,000 clones, roughly 80% seen once. Germline lookup yields CDR1 LNHDA and CDR2 SQIVND (reference sequence). V was clipped by 6 bases and J by 1 base, with 3 bases between them. CDR3 length equals 11 residues. The chain links TRBV19 to TRBJ1-1; D ambiguous. The TCR was taken from a human donor with high-grade serous ovarian cancer. The sequencing input was tumor tissue. The CDR3 sequence: CASRKNTEAFF. For the CDR3, the DNA is TGTGCCAGTAGGAAGAACACTGAAGCTTTCTTT. Using reference TRBV19 and TRBJ1-1 for the parts outside the CDR3, the full variable domain is DGGITQSPKYLFRKEGQNVTLSCEQNLNHDAMYWYRQDPGQGLRLIYYSQIVNDFQKGDIAEGYSVSREKKESFPLTVTSAQKNPTAFYLCASRKNTEAFFGQGTRLTVV.